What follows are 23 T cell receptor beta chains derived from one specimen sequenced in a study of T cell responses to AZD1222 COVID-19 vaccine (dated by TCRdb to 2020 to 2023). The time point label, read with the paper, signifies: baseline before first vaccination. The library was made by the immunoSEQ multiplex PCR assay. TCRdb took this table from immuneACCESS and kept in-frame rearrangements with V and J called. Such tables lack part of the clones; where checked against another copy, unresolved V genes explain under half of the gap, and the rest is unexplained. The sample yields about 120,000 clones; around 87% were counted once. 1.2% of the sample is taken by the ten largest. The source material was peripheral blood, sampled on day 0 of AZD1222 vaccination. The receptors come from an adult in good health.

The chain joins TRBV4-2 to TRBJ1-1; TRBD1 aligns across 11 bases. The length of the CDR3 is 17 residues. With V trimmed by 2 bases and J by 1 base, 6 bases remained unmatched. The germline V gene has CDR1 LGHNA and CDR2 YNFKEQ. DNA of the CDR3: TGTGCCAGCAGCCAACTGGACAGGGGGCAATCGAACACTGAAGCTTTCTTT. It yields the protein CASSQLDRGQSNTEAFF.

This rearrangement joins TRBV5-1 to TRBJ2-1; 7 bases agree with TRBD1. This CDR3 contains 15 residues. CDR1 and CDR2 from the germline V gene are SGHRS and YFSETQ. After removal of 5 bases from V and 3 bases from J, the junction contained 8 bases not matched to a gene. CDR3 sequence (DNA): TGCGCCAGCAGACCACAGGGGACAAACTACAATGAGCAGTTCTTC. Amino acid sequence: CASRPQGTNYNEQFF.

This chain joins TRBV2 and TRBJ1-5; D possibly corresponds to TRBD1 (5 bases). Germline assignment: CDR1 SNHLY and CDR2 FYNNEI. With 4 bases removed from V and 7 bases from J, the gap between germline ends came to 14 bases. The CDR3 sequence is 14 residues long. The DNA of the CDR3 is TGTGCCAGCAGTGCTGGGGCCAGGGAACAGCCCCAGCATTTT. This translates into CASSAGAREQPQHF.

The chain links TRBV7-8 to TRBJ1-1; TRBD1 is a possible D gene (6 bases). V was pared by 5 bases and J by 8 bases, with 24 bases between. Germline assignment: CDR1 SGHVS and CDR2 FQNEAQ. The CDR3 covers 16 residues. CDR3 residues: CASSRRTVDTPQEAFF. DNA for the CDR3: TGTGCCAGCAGCAGACGGACAGTTGATACCCCCCAGGAAGCTTTCTTT. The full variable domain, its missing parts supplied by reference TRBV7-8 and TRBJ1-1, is GAGVSQSPRYKVAKRGQDVALRCDPISGHVSLFWYQQALGQGPEFLTYFQNEAQLDKSGLPSDRFFAERPEGSVSTLKIQRTQQEDSAVYLCASSRRTVDTPQEAFFGQGTRLTVV.

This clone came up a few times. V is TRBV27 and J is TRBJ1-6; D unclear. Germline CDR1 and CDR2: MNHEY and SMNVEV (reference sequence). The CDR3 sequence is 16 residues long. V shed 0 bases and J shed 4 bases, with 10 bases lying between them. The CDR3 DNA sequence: TGTGCCAGCAGTTTATCCGCCCGCAGGTATAATTCACCCCTCCACTTT. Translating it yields CASSLSARRYNSPLHF.

The CDR3 DNA reads TGTGCCAGCAGCATGGGACAGGGGAACTATGGCTACACCTTC. Residues: CASSMGQGNYGYTF. The chain employs TRBV9 and TRBJ1-2; TRBD1 matches at 10 bases. The CDR3 runs to 14 residues. After removal of 4 bases from V and 2 bases from J, the junction contained 2 bases not matched to a gene. Germline values: CDR1 SGDLS, CDR2 YYNGEE.

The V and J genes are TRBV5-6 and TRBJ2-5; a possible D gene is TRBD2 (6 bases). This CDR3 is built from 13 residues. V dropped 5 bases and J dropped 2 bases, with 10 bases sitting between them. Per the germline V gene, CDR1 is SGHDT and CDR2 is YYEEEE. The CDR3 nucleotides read TGTGCCAGCAGACATAGCGGACAAGAGACCCAGTACTTC. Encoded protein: CASRHSGQETQYF.

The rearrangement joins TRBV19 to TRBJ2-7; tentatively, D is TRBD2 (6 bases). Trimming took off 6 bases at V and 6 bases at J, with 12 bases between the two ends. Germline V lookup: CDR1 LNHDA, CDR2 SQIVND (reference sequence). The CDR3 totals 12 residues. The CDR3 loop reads CASSPSGGEQYF. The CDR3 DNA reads TGTGCCAGTAGCCCGTCCGGGGGCGAGCAGTACTTC.

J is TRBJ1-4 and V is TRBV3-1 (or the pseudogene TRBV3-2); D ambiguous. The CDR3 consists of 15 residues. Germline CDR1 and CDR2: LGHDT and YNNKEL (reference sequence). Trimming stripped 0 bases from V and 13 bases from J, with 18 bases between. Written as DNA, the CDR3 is TGTGCCAGCAGCCAAGAAGTCTGGGCCCGCACCGTACTGTTTTTT. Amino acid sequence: CASSQEVWARTVLFF.

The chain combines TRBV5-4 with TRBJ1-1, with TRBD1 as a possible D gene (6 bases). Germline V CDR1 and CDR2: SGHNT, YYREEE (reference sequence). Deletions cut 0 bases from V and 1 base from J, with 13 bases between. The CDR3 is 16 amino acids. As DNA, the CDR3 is TGTGCCAGCAGCTTGGGGCCAGGGGAACCGAACACTGAAGCTTTCTTT. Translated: CASSLGPGEPNTEAFF.

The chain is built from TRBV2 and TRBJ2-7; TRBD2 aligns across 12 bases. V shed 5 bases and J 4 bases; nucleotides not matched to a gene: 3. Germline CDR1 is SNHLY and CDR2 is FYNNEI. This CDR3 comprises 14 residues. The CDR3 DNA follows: TGTGCCAGCAGTACTAGCGGGGGGCCTTACGAGCAGTACTTC. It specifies CASSTSGGPYEQYF.

CDR3 loop: CASSLVTGGNEKLFF. CDR3 coding DNA: TGTGCCAGCAGCTTAGTTACAGGGGGCAATGAAAAACTGTTTTTT. This chain uses TRBV7-2 with TRBJ1-4; 9 nucleotides agree with TRBD1. The CDR3 covers 15 residues. CDR1 SGHTA and CDR2 FQGNSA come from the germline V gene. Germline trimming cut 1 base from V and 5 bases from J; bases unmatched to any gene: 2.

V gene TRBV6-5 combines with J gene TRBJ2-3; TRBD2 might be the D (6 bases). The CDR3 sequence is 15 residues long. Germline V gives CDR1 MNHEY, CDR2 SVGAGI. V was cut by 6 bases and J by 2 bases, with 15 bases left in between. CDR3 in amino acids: CASSPGRTNTDTQYF. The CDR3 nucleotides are TGTGCCAGCAGCCCAGGGAGGACGAACACAGATACGCAGTATTTT.

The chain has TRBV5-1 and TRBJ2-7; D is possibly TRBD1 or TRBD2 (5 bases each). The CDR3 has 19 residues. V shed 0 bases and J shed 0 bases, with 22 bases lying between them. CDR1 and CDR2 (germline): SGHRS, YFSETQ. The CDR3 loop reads CASSLDGTGFLWGSYEQYF. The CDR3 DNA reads TGCGCCAGCAGCTTGGATGGGACCGGGTTTCTCTGGGGCTCCTACGAGCAGTACTTC. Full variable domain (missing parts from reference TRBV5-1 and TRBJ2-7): KAGVTQTPRYLIKTRGQQVTLSCSPISGHRSVSWYQQTPGQGLQFLFEYFSETQRNKGNFPGRFSGRQFSNSRSEMNVSTLELGDSALYLCASSLDGTGFLWGSYEQYFGPGTRLTVT.

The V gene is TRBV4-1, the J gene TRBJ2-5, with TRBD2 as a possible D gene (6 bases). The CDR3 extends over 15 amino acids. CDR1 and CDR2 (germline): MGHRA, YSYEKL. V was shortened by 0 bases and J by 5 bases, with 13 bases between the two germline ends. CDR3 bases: TGCGCCAGCAGCCAAGAGTTTTGGGGGAGGGAGACCCAGTACTTC. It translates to CASSQEFWGRETQYF.

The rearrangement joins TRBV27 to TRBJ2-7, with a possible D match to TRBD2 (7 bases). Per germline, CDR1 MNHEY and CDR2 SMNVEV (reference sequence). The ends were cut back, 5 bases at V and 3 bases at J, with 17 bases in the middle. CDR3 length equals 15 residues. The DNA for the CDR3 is TGTGCCAGCAGTGTAGAGGGGGGGTACAGCTACGAGCAGTACTTC. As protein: CASSVEGGYSYEQYF.

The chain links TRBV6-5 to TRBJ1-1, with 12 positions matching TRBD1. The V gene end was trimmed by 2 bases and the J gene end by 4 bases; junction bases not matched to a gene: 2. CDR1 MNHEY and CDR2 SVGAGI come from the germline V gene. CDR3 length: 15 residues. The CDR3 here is CASSYGTGGSTEAFF. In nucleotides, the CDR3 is TGTGCCAGCAGTTACGGGACAGGGGGCTCCACTGAAGCTTTCTTT.

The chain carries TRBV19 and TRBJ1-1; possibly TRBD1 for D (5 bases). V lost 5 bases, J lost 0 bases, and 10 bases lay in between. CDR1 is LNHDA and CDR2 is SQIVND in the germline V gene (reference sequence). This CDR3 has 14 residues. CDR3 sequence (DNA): TGTGCCAGTAGTTTCAGGGAGGTGAACACTGAAGCTTTCTTT. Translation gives CASSFREVNTEAFF.

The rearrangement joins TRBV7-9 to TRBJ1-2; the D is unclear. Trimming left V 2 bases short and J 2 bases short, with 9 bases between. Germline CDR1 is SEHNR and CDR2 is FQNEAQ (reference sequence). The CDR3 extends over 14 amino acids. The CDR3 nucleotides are TGTGCCAGCAGCTTAACCGGAGGGAACTATGGCTACACCTTC. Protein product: CASSLTGGNYGYTF.

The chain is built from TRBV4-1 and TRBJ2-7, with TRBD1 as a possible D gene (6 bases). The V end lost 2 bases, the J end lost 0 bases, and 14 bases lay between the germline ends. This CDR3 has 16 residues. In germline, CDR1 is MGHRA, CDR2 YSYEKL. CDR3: CASSQIPGTHSYEQYF. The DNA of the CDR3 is TGCGCCAGCAGCCAAATCCCCGGGACACACTCCTACGAGCAGTACTTC.

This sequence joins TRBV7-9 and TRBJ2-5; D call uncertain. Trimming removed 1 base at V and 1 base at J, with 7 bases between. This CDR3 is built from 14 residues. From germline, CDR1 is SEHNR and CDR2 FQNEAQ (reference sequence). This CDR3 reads CASSLVGFQETQYF. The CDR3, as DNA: TGTGCCAGCAGCTTAGTCGGATTCCAAGAGACCCAGTACTTC.

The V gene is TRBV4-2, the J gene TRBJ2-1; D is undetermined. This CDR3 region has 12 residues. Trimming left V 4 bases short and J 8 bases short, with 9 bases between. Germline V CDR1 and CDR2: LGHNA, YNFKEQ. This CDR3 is CASSPPGHEQFF. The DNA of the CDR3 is TGTGCCAGCAGCCCCCCCGGCCATGAGCAGTTCTTC.

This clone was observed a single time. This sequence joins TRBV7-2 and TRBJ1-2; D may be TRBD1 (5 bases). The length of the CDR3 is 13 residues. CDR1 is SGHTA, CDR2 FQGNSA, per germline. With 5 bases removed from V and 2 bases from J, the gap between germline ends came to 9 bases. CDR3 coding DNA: TGTGCCAGCAGCAATCCAGGGAACTATGGCTACACCTTC. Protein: CASSNPGNYGYTF.